Listed here are 15 T cell receptor beta chains from one sample, sequenced in a study of shared clonotypes between healthy human individuals. The data were produced by immunoSEQ multiplex PCR, yet TCRdb's version contains in-frame clones alone and is incomplete. Of about 490,000 clones listed, 60% to 80% are singletons. Sequencing input: PBMCs. These receptors were taken from a woman in her thirties or forties in good health. Some clones in this sample may be carry-over from other donors' samples.

About this clone: This CDR3 is also generated by other DNA sequences in the sample. V is TRBV18 and J is TRBJ2-7; possibly TRBD2 for D (6 bases). Trimming cost V 2 bases and J 6 bases, with 8 bases left between them. CDR3 length: 12 amino acids. Germline V gene data show CDR1 as KGHSH and CDR2 as LQKENI. The CDR3 DNA sequence: TGTGCCAGCTCACCAGGGGGGTCCGAGCAGTACTTC. Its translation: CASSPGGSEQYF. The full variable domain, with the rest looked up from reference TRBV18 and TRBJ2-7, is NAGVMQNPRHLVRRRGQEARLRCSPMKGHSHVYWYRQLPEEGLKFMVYLQKENIIDESGMPKERFSAEFPKEGPSILRIQQVVRGDSAAYFCASSPGGSEQYFGPGTRLTVT.

V gene TRBV5-1 combines with J gene TRBJ2-1, with 8 bases aligning to TRBD1. V gave up 2 bases and J gave up 12 bases; unmatched junction bases: 7. This CDR3 region has 13 residues. Germline V lookup: CDR1 SGHRS, CDR2 YFSETQ. CDR3 sequence reads: CASSFDRGIGQFF. The CDR3 DNA is TGCGCCAGCAGCTTTGACAGGGGAATTGGGCAGTTCTTC.

V gene TRBV18 combines with J gene TRBJ1-5; D is unclear. This CDR3 region has 14 residues. Germline CDR1 reads KGHSH; CDR2 reads LQKENI. V dropped 2 bases and J dropped 5 bases, with 10 bases sitting between them. CDR3 region: CASSPDGGDQPQHF. CDR3 bases: TGTGCCAGCTCACCAGACGGCGGGGATCAGCCCCAGCATTTT.

The J gene is TRBJ1-1, the V gene TRBV28, with D maybe TRBD1 (5 bases). CDR1 and CDR2 from the germline V gene are MDHEN and SYDVKM. This CDR3 is built from 13 residues. With 2 bases removed from V and 3 bases from J, the gap between germline ends came to 7 bases. The CDR3 nucleotides are TGTGCCAGCAGTTTAGTGGGGCACACTGAAGCTTTCTTT. This codes for CASSLVGHTEAFF.

The rearrangement joins TRBV7-9 to TRBJ2-7, with no clear D. The CDR3 is made up of 12 amino acids. From germline, CDR1 is SEHNR and CDR2 FQNEAQ (reference sequence). With 5 bases removed from V and 5 bases from J, the gap between germline ends came to 10 bases. The CDR3 reads CASSALGDEQYF. CDR3 DNA sequence: TGTGCCAGCAGCGCCTTAGGAGACGAGCAGTACTTC.

V and J are TRBV30 and TRBJ1-4, with a possible D match to TRBD1 (6 bases). Per germline, CDR1 GTSNPN and CDR2 SVGIG (reference sequence). The V end lost 4 bases, the J end lost 1 base, and 10 bases lay between the germline ends. CDR3 length equals 14 residues. The CDR3 reads CAWTTGITNEKLFF. In nucleotides, the CDR3 is TGTGCCTGGACCACAGGGATAACTAATGAAAAACTGTTTTTT.

This rearrangement joins TRBV27 to TRBJ2-1, with 8 bases that match TRBD1. V shed 6 bases, J shed 4 bases, and the junction held 5 bases outside the gene matches. This CDR3 is built from 14 residues. Germline V gene data show CDR1 as MNHEY and CDR2 as SMNVEV (reference sequence). The CDR3 region is CASSQGATYNEQFF. The CDR3 region has the DNA TGTGCCAGCAGCCAGGGGGCTACGTACAATGAGCAGTTCTTC.

Turning to this clone: Other nucleotide sequences from this sample produce the same CDR3. The gene calls are TRBV27 and TRBJ2-7; tentative D call: TRBD2 (7 bases). Germline assignment: CDR1 MNHEY and CDR2 SMNVEV (reference sequence). The CDR3 has 14 residues. V dropped 2 bases and J dropped 2 bases, with 10 bases sitting between them. CDR3 region: CASSLRGGPYEQYF. CDR3 DNA sequence: TGTGCCAGCAGTTTAAGGGGGGGGCCCTACGAGCAGTACTTC.

This rearrangement joins TRBV30 to TRBJ1-5, with D perhaps TRBD1 (6 bases). CDR1 and CDR2 (germline): GTSNPN, SVGIG (reference sequence). The CDR3 runs to 16 residues. The ends were cut back, 0 bases at V and 0 bases at J, with 12 bases in the middle. CDR3 nucleotides: TGTGCCTGGAGTGTACAGGGACGTGATAGCAATCAGCCCCAGCATTTT. It is translated as CAWSVQGRDSNQPQHF.

This clone was found a few times. The chain recombines TRBV28 with TRBJ2-7; 10 bases are a match to TRBD1. Germline CDR1 and CDR2: MDHEN and SYDVKM. The CDR3 runs 15 residues. With 1 base clipped from V and 5 bases from J, the junction kept 5 bases outside the gene matches. CDR3 sequence reads: CASSLLGTGVDEQYF. The CDR3 DNA reads as TGTGCCAGCAGTTTATTGGGGACAGGGGTGGACGAGCAGTACTTC.

This clone was counted many times. The chain employs TRBV5-4 and TRBJ1-2, with TRBD1 matching over 7 bases. J was trimmed by 4 bases and V by 5 bases; bases with no gene match: 5. The V gene's germline CDR1 is SGHNT and CDR2 YYREEE (reference sequence). This CDR3 contains 13 residues. The CDR3 nucleotides are TGTGCCAGCAGGCCGGGACAGTTCTATGGCTACACCTTC. This sequence encodes CASRPGQFYGYTF.

This chain uses TRBV5-4 with TRBJ2-3; possible D gene TRBD2, 5 bases. Germline-derived CDR1 and CDR2 are SGHNT and YYREEE (reference sequence). V was pared by 3 bases and J by 8 bases, with 16 bases between. There are 14 residues in the CDR3. Here the CDR3 DNA reads TGTGCCAGCAGCTCGGGGTCTTCTGAGGGTACGCAGTATTTT. Translation: CASSSGSSEGTQYF.

A remark on this clone: This likely came from a read error, as a far larger clone is one base away. This sample includes further DNA sequences coding for the same CDR3. CDR3 residues: CAWSFGGANVLTF. DNA of the CDR3: TGCGCCTGGAGTTTTGGTGGGGCCAACGTCCTGACTTTC. J is TRBJ2-6 and V is TRBV30, with D unclear. CDR3 length: 13 residues. Germline V gene data show CDR1 as GTSNPN and CDR2 as SVGIG (reference sequence).

V usage is TRBV18 and J usage is TRBJ2-7; TRBD1 agrees at 12 bases. The CDR3 loop spans 16 amino acids. The ends lost 2 bases at V and 5 bases at J; junction bases unmatched: 7. Germline loops: CDR1 KGHSH, CDR2 LQKENI. The CDR3 region is CASSPSGTGGPNEQYF. Written as DNA, the CDR3 is TGTGCCAGCTCACCATCCGGGACAGGGGGCCCCAACGAGCAGTACTTC. The complete variable domain, with remaining parts taken from reference TRBV18 and TRBJ2-7, reads NAGVMQNPRHLVRRRGQEARLRCSPMKGHSHVYWYRQLPEEGLKFMVYLQKENIIDESGMPKERFSAEFPKEGPSILRIQQVVRGDSAAYFCASSPSGTGGPNEQYFGPGTRLTVT.

This chain joins TRBV7-9 and TRBJ2-1, with 8 bases identical to TRBD2. Per germline, CDR1 SEHNR and CDR2 FQNEAQ (reference sequence). Germline trimming cut 5 bases from V and 5 bases from J; bases unmatched to any gene: 11. The CDR3 contains 16 residues. The CDR3: CASSPRGAGGNNEQFF. The CDR3 DNA reads TGTGCCAGCAGCCCTCGAGGTGCGGGAGGTAACAATGAGCAGTTCTTC.